This T cell receptor (beta chain) was found in a study of blood T cell repertoires in COVID-19. Study-level background: Material from acute and convalescent COVID-19 was sourced from the United States, Italy and Spain.

Assay used: immunoSEQ multiplex PCR; TCRdb lists only in-frame clones, some missing. The table has 430,000 or so clones, roughly 89% seen once; the top ten hold less than 0.95%. The V end was cut by 6 bases, the J end by 5 bases, with 13 bases between. CDR3 length equals 14 residues. Germline V gene data show CDR1 as WSHSY and CDR2 as SAAADI. This chain joins TRBV10-2 and TRBJ2-2, with D maybe TRBD1 (5 bases). Sequencing was carried out using peripheral blood. This clonotype was sampled from a man aged 18 to 29 with COVID-19, enrolled during active disease. CDR3 nucleotides: TGCGCCAGCAGCGCGACAGCGATGACCGGGGAGCTGTTTTTT. Protein: CASSATAMTGELFF.